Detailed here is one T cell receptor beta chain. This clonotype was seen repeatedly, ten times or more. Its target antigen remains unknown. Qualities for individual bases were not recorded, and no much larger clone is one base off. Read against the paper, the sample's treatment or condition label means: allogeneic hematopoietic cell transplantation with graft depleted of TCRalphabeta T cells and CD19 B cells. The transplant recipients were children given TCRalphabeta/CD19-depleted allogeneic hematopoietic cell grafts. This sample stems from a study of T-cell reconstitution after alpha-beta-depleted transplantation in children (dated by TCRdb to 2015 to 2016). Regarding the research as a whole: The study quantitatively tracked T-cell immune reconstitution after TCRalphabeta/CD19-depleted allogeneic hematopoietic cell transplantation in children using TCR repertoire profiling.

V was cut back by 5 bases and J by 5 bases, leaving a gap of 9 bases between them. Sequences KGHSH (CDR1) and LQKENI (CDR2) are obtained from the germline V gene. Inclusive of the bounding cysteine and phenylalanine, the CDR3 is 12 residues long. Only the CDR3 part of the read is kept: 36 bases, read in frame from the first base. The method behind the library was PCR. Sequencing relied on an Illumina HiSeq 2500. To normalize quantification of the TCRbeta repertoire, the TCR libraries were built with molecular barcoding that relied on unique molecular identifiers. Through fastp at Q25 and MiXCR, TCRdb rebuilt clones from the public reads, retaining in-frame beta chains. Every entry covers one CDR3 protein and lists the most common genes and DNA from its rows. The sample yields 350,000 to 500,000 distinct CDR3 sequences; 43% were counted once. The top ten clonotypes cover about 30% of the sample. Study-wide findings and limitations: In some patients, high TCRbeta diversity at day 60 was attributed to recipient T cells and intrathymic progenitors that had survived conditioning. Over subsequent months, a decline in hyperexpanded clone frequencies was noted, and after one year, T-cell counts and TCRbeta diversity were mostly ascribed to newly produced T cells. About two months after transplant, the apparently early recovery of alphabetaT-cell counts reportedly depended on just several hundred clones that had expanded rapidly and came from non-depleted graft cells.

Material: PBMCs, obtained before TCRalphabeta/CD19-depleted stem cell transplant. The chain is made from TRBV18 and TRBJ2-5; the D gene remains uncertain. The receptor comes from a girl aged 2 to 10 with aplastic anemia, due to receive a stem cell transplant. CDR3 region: CASSTYAETQYF. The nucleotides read TGTGCCAGCTCAACCTACGCTGAGACCCAGTACTTC.